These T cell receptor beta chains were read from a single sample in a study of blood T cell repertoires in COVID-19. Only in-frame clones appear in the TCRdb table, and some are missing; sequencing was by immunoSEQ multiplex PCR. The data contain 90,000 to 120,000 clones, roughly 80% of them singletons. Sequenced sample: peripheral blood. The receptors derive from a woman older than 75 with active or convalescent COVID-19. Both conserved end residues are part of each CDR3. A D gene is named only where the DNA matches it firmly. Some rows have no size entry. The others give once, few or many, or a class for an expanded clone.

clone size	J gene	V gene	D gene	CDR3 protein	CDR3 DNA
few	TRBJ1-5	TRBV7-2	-	CASSLVGGSNQPQHF	TGTGCCAGCAGCTTAGTTGGAGGGTCCAATCAGCCCCAGCATTTT
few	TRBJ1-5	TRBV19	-	CASSSVGEGGNQPQHF	TGTGCCAGTAGTAGTGTGGGGGAGGGAGGCAATCAGCCCCAGCATTTT
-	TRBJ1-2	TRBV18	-	CASSPFPRDGYTF	TGTGCCAGCTCACCATTCCCCAGGGATGGCTACACCTTC
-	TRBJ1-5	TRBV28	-	CASNPGGGTQHF	TGTGCCAGCAACCCCGGGGGGGGGACCCAGCATTTT
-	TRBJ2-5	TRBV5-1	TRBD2	CASSPNTLSGSRETQYF	TGCGCCAGCAGCCCGAATACACTTAGCGGGTCGCGGGAGACCCAGTACTTC
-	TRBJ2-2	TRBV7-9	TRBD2	CASSLTILGAGGPTGELFF	TGTGCCAGCAGCCTAACGATTTTAGGCGCGGGGGGTCCGACCGGGGAGCTGTTTTTT
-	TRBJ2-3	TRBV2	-	CASRVLGADTQYF	TGTGCCAGCAGGGTACTCGGAGCCGATACGCAGTATTTT
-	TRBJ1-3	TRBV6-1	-	CASSHTAFSGNTIYF	TGTGCCAGCAGTCATACAGCCTTCTCTGGAAACACCATATATTTT
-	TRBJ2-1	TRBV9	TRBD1	CASTQGDRAHNEQFF	TGTGCCAGCACCCAAGGGGACAGGGCCCACAATGAGCAGTTCTTC
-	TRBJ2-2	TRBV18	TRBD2	CASSANERGAHTGELFF	TGTGCCAGCTCTGCTAATGAGCGGGGGGCACACACCGGGGAGCTGTTTTTT
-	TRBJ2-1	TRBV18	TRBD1	CASSPRDRAKNEQFF	TGTGCCAGCTCACCGAGGGACAGAGCGAAGAATGAGCAGTTCTTC
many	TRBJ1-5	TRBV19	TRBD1	CASSIQGAQPQHF	TGTGCCAGTAGTATTCAGGGGGCACAGCCCCAGCATTTT
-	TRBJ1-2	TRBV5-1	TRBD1	CASRPTGTGLNYGYTF	TGCGCCAGCAGACCAACCGGGACAGGGCTTAACTATGGCTACACCTTC
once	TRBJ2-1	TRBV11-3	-	CASSLGPNSGHHNEQFF	TGTGCCAGCAGCTTAGGGCCCAATAGCGGCCACCACAATGAGCAGTTCTTC
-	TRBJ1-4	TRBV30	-	CAWSPSGEKLFF	TGTGCCTGGAGTCCCTCCGGTGAAAAACTGTTTTTT
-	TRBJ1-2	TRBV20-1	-	CSAPGAVGYTF	TGCAGTGCTCCTGGGGCGGTCGGCTACACCTTC
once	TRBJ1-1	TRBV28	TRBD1	CASSRRQGSAGTEAFF	TGTGCCAGCAGCCGTAGACAGGGCTCGGCGGGCACTGAAGCTTTCTTT
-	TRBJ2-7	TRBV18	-	CASSPPGEASYEQYF	TGTGCCAGCTCACCACCCGGGGAGGCCTCCTACGAGCAGTACTTC
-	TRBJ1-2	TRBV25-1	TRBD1	CASMRTGTSGYTF	TGTGCCAGTATGAGGACAGGGACAAGTGGCTACACCTTC
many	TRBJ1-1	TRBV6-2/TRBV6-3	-	CASSYLQVTQVGWATEAFF	TGTGCCAGCAGTTACTTACAAGTGACACAGGTAGGGTGGGCCACTGAAGCTTTCTTT
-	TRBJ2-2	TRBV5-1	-	CASSRSDTGELFF	TGCGCCAGCAGTCGTAGCGACACCGGGGAGCTGTTTTTT
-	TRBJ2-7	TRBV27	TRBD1	CASRLGQQGVYEQYF	TGTGCCAGCAGGTTGGGGCAGCAGGGGGTCTACGAGCAGTACTTC
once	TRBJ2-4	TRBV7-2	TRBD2	CASSSWTSGTNIQYF	TGTGCCAGCAGCTCGTGGACTAGCGGAACAAACATTCAGTACTTC
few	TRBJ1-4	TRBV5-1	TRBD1	CASSFVPGQATNEKLFF	TGCGCCAGCAGCTTCGTCCCGGGACAGGCAACTAATGAAAAACTGTTTTTT
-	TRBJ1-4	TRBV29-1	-	CSGGGAATNEKLFF	TGCAGCGGGGGAGGGGCGGCAACTAATGAAAAACTGTTTTTT
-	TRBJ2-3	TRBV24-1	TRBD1	CATSDSLPSGQGTDTQYF	TGTGCCACCAGTGATTCACTCCCATCGGGACAGGGGACAGATACGCAGTATTTT